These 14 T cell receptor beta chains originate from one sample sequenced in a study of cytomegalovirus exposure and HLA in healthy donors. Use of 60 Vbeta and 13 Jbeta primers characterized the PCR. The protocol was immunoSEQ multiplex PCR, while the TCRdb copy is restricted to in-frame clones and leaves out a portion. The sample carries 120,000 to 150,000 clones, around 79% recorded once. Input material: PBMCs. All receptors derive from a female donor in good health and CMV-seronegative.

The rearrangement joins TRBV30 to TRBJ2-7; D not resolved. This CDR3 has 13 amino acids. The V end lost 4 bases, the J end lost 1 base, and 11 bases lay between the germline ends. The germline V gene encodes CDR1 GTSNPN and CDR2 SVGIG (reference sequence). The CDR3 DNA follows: TGTGCCTGGACCGAAATGACTTCCTACGAGCAGTACTTC. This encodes CAWTEMTSYEQYF.

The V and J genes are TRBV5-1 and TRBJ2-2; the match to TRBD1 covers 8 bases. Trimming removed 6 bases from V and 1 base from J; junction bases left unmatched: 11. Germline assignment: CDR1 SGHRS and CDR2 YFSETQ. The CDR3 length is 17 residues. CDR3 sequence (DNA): TGCGCCAGCACCTCAGGGCCCGGGACAGGGAACACCGGGGAGCTGTTTTTT. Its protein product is CASTSGPGTGNTGELFF.

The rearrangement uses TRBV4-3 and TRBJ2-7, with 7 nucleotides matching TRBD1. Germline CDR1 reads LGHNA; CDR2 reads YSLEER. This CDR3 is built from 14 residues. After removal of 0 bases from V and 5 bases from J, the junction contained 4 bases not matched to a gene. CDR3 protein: CASSQDRDSDEQYF. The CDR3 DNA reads TGCGCCAGCAGCCAAGATCGGGACAGTGACGAGCAGTACTTC.

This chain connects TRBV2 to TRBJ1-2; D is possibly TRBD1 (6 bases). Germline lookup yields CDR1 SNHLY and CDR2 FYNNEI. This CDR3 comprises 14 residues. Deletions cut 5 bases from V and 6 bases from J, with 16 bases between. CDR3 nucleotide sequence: TGTGCCAGCAGTCTTTCTCAGGGGTCGGATGGCTACACCTTC. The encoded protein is CASSLSQGSDGYTF.

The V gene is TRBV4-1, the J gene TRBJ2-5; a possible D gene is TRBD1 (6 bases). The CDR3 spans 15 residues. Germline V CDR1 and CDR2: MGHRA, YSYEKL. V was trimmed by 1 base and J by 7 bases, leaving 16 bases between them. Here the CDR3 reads CASSQVTGYVGTQYF. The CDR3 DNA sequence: TGCGCCAGCAGCCAAGTGACAGGCTACGTAGGGACCCAGTACTTC.

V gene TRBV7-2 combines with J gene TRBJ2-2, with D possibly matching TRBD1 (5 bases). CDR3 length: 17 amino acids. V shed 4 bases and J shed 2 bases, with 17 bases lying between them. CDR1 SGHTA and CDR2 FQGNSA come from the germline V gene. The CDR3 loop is CASSWSLGASNTGELFF. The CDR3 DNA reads TGTGCCAGCAGCTGGAGTCTAGGGGCGAGCAACACCGGGGAGCTGTTTTTT.

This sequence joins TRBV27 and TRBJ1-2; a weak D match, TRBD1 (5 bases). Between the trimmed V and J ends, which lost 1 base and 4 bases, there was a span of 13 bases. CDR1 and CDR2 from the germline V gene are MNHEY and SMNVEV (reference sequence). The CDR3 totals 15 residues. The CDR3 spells CASSLLGDRFYGYTF. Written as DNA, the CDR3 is TGTGCCAGCAGTTTATTAGGGGATCGTTTCTATGGCTACACCTTC.

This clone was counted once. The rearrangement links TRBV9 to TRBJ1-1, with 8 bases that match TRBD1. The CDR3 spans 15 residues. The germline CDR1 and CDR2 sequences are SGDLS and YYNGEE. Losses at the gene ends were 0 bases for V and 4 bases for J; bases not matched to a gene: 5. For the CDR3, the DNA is TGTGCCAGCAGCGTAGGTGGACAGGGCGGCACTGAAGCTTTCTTT. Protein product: CASSVGGQGGTEAFF. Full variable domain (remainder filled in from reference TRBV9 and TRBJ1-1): DSGVTQTPKHLITATGQRVTLRCSPRSGDLSVYWYQQSLDQGLQFLIQYYNGEERAKGNILERFSAQQFPDLHSELNLSSLELGDSALYFCASSVGGQGGTEAFFGQGTRLTVV.

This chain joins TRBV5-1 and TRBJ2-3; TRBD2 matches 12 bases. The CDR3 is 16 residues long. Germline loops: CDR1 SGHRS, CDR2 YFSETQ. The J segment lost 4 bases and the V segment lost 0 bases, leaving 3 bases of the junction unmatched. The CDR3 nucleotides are TGCGCCAGCAGCTTGGGACTAGCGGGAGAGGCAGATACGCAGTATTTT. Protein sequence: CASSLGLAGEADTQYF.

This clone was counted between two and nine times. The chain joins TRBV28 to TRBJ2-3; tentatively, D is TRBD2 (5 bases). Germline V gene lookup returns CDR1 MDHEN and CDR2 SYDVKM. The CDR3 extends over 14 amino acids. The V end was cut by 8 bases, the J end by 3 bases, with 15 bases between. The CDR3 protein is CASLSRTGTDTQYF. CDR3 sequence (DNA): TGTGCCAGCCTTTCGAGGACTGGAACAGATACGCAGTATTTT. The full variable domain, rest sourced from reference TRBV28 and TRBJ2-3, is DVKVTQSSRYLVKRTGEKVFLECVQDMDHENMFWYRQDPGLGLRLIYFSYDVKMKEKGDIPEGYSVSREKKERFSLILESASTNQTSMYLCASLSRTGTDTQYFGPGTRLTVL.

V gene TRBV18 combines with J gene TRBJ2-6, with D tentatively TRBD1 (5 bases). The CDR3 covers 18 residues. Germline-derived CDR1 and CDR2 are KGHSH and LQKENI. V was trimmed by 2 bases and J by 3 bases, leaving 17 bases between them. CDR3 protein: CASSPSTVALSGANVLTF. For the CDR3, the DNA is TGTGCCAGCTCACCATCGACAGTGGCCTTGAGTGGGGCCAACGTCCTGACTTTC.

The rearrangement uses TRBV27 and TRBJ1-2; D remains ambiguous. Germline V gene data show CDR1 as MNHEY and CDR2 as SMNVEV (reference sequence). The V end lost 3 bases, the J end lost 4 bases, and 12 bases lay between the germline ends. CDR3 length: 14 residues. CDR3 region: CASSFSMGPYGYTF. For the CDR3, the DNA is TGTGCCAGCAGTTTCTCGATGGGCCCCTATGGCTACACCTTC.

CDR3 bases: TGTGCCAGCAGCCTACACAGGGGAGGACTAGCAGGGGACGAGCAGTACTTC. This codes for CASSLHRGGLAGDEQYF. The rearrangement uses TRBV14 and TRBJ2-7; tentatively, D is TRBD2 (8 bases). The CDR3 is 17 amino acids. V was cut by 4 bases and J by 5 bases, with 24 bases left in between. CDR1 and CDR2 from the germline V gene are SGHDN and FVKESK.

In nucleotides, the CDR3 is TGCGCCAGCAGCCAAGACTTGAGATACGAGCAGTACTTC. It codes for CASSQDLRYEQYF. This chain links TRBV4-1 with TRBJ2-7; D is uncertain. The V and J ends lost 0 bases and 4 bases respectively, with 7 bases between them. The CDR3 loop spans 13 amino acids. From germline, CDR1 is MGHRA and CDR2 YSYEKL.